A single sample is the source of the 3 T cell receptor beta chains below, sequenced in a study of OX40 agonist ivuxolimab in advanced cancers. Measured with immunoSEQ multiplex PCR; TCRdb has only the in-frame clones, and not every one. The sample records fewer than 85,000 clones, 83% being singletons. Specimen: CD4+ or CD8+ T cells sorted from blood, collected in a trial of the OX40 agonist ivuxolimab. Receptors were obtained from an adult with an advanced solid tumor such as melanoma, head and neck, liver or kidney cancer.

The chain employs TRBV4-2 and TRBJ1-2; 8 bases line up with TRBD1. The CDR3 totals 15 residues. Germline CDR1 and CDR2: LGHNA and YNFKEQ. V was pared by 3 bases and J by 8 bases, with 11 bases of the junction left unmatched. Written as DNA, the CDR3 is TGTGCCAGCAGCCATGACAGGGGCCCTGGGTACGGCTACACCTTC. The encoded protein is CASSHDRGPGYGYTF.

This rearrangement joins TRBV10-3 to TRBJ1-2; maybe TRBD1 (6 bases). The CDR3 is made up of 12 amino acids. The V and J ends lost 6 bases and 2 bases respectively, with 7 bases between them. Germline CDR1 and CDR2: ENHRY and SYGVKD. The CDR3 spells CAIRGQNYGYTF. In DNA, the CDR3 is TGTGCCATCAGAGGACAGAACTATGGCTACACCTTC.

The chain has TRBV6-6 and TRBJ2-1; no definite D call. The CDR3 loop spans 11 amino acids. CDR1 MNHNY and CDR2 SVGAGI come from the germline V gene (reference sequence). V was shortened by 4 bases and J by 8 bases, with 6 bases between the two germline ends. The CDR3 region has the DNA TGTGCCAGCAGTTCCTTGGATGAGCAGTTCTTC. Encoded protein: CASSSLDEQFF.